The present TCR beta chain was sequenced within a study of beta chain features in type 1 diabetes. Whole-study findings and limits: Insertion counts at VDJ junctions were lower in type 1 diabetes patients, who also showed more deletions there. High-TCR-expressing cells could be over-represented by cDNA sequencing.

This clone came up a few times. What it recognizes is unknown. Sequencing targeted expressed TCRB transcripts, as all isolated RNA had been reverse transcribed. Using immunoSEQ multiplex PCR, the repertoire was profiled, and TCRdb retains in-frame clones only, with some absent. The sample carries roughly 330,000 clones, approximately 10% recorded once. The V gene's germline CDR1 is SGHTA and CDR2 FQGNSA. The CDR3 totals 16 residues. The ends were cut back, 1 base at V and 3 bases at J, with 13 bases in the middle. The TCR sequence derives from a woman between 25 and 40 years old in good health. The gene calls are TRBV7-2 and TRBJ1-5; TRBD1 might be the D (5 bases). Source material: naive CD4+ T cells from blood. The CDR3 DNA follows: TGTGCCAGCAGCTTAGGAGCGCAGGGTAACAATCAGCCCCAGCATTTT. It encodes CASSLGAQGNNQPQHF.